This TCR beta chain originates from a study of cytomegalovirus exposure and HLA in healthy donors. Use of 60 Vbeta and 13 Jbeta primers characterized the PCR. Sequenced by immunoSEQ multiplex PCR; TCRdb stores in-frame clones only, minus some. The table lists approximately 80,000 clones, around three fifths of them singletons, with approximately 16% in the top ten. This clone was seen only a few times. As yet, its antigen is unknown. CDR1 SGHDT and CDR2 YYEEEE come from the germline V gene. The CDR3 has 15 residues. V was pared by 1 base and J by 1 base, with 11 bases between. Overall study results and limits: A later analysis linked a missense DCLRE1C variant to TCR beta V- and J-gene trimming.

The V gene is TRBV5-6, the J gene TRBJ1-1, with unresolved D. This receptor was identified in a woman aged 40-49 years in good health and CMV-seropositive. The sequenced sample consisted of PBMCs. The CDR3 nucleotides are TGTGCCAGCAGCTTGTATGGAGCCTCGAACACTGAAGCTTTCTTT. Its translation is CASSLYGASNTEAFF.